This T cell receptor (beta chain) was found in a study of T cells after yellow fever vaccination. Notes on the study in general: Shared CD4/CD8 clonotypes were a small share, likely from convergent recombination.

One entry per CDR3 protein, called by TCRdb with MiXCR from the 5' RACE reads. The repertoire holds roughly 240,000 distinct CDR3 sequences, with approximately 6.7% as singletons. Per the germline V gene, CDR1 is SGHTS and CDR2 is YDEGEE. This CDR3 region has 15 residues. V lost 4 bases and J lost 5, with 17 bases in between. This clonotype was observed at least ten times. The antigen remains unidentified. This sequence joins TRBV5-8 and TRBJ2-3, with D perhaps matching TRBD1 or TRBD2 (5 bases each). The specimen comprised CD4+ T cells sorted from PBMCs, sampled on the day of the yellow fever booster vaccination. The sequence was obtained from a man under 40 who received the YFV17D yellow fever vaccine. The CDR3 bases are TGTGCCAGCAGCCAAGGGACGAGGGCAAGAGATACGCAGTATTTT. Residues: CASSQGTRARDTQYF.